This record concerns one T cell receptor beta chain sequence. This clone occurred once. Its antigen specificity is not known. Within one base of it there is no much larger clone, and no base qualities were kept. This record comes from a study of T cell responses to AZD1222 COVID-19 vaccine (dated by TCRdb to the early 2020s). Looking at the study overall: A total of 233 trial participants underwent TCR sequencing, of whom around 200 received two doses of AZD1222 and about 25 received two doses of the MenACWY control vaccine. Trial participants were enrolled by age into subgroups of 18-55, 56-69 and 70-plus years, and around 150, 28 and 57 TCR-sequenced participants, respectively, were included in these subgroups.

Sample time point, as interpreted from the label and publication: about 28 days (+/-7) after the second vaccine dose. AZD1222 recipients given second doses at about 4 weeks or at about 12 weeks were pooled, since spike-specific TCR depth and breadth were not found to differ between the two schedules. Vaccinee samples came from UK trials COV001 and COV002, including a single-blind randomized controlled phase 2/3 trial of AZD1222 (ChAdOx1 nCoV-19) in healthy adults. Trial participant PBMC samples were collected at day 0 and day 28 after the second dose for TCRbeta chain sequencing. Study-wide conclusions, independent of this receptor: Epitopes outside the regions mutated in the B.1.351 and B.1.1.7 variants were reportedly recognized by nearly half of the unique spike-specific TCRs. The 56-69-year group was small, and its depth increase did not reach significance, likely because of low power. A significant rise in spike-specific TCR breadth and depth was observed after two AZD1222 doses relative to day 0 and relative to MenACWY recipients. Conclusions about previously exposed vaccinees are limited, since just a handful of AZD1222 recipients were seropositive for SARS-CoV-2 at baseline. No day 14 peak-response samples were available, so repertoires were characterized only after the peak T cell response. Most participants were white British and females outnumbered males, and the authors suggested that clonal diversity may have been underestimated. CD4 TCRs associated with the vaccine covered the entire spike protein, and the dominant responses were in regions 160-218 and 743-854.

Inclusive of the bounding cysteine and phenylalanine, the CDR3 is 15 residues long. The CDR3 DNA has 45 bases and is translated from base 1. The germline V gene (reference sequence) gives CDR1 as WNHNN and CDR2 as SYGVQD. The junction carries 16 bases between V and J, which are trimmed by 6 bases and 1 base respectively. The CDR3 regions of human TCRbeta chains were analyzed by immunosequencing. In the authors' own workflow: TCRs in the repertoires were compared against a reference library of SARS-CoV-2-specific TCRs that had been generated with the MIRA antigen-specificity platform. Breadth was defined as the fraction of unique TCRs that were SARS-CoV-2-associated. Depth was defined as the fraction of total T cells that were SARS-CoV-2-associated. Each spike-specific TCR was assigned to its reactive spike region and to a CD4 or CD8 class using the MIRA data. Log10-transformed breadth and depth values were compared by one-way ANOVA with Sidak's multiple comparisons tests. Held by TCRdb, this immuneACCESS table contains in-frame sequences only and omits some clones. Under half of the omission traces to an unresolved V gene where checked; the cause of the rest is unknown. The DNA was the basis for D and trimming; V, J and clone size are from that table. For this sample the table gives 90,000 to 100,000 clones, of which 70% to 85% were detected only once. The ten largest clones represent approximately 15% of the sample.

The specimen comprised peripheral blood, sampled 28 days after the second AZD1222 dose. The V and J segments used are TRBV10-1 and TRBJ2-7; a tentative D match to TRBD1 spans 5 bases. This receptor was obtained from an adult who received the AZD1222 COVID-19 vaccine. The CDR3 protein is CASRLRVLGSYEQYF. The DNA sequence is given as TGCGCCAGCAGACTCAGGGTCTTGGGGTCCTACGAGCAGTACTTC.